This T cell receptor (beta chain) was sequenced for a study of blood T cell repertoires in COVID-19. Looking at the study overall: PBMCs, B-cell-depleted T cells, or T cells provided the cDNA or gDNA that made up the material.

Seattle's cohort entered during active infection and was followed longitudinally. CDR1 LGHNA and CDR2 YSLEER come from the germline V gene. The V gene lost 3 bases and the J gene lost 2 bases, with 11 bases spanning the gap. The CDR3 is 15 residues long. Authors' processing steps: Reference gene primer amplification gave nucleated cell count estimates. Assay used: immunoSEQ multiplex PCR; TCRdb lists only in-frame clones, some missing. That table furnishes V, J and clone size, whereas the DNA furnished D and trimming. The repertoire consists of 440,000 or so clones, with 70% to 90% occurring once and the leading ten covering 1.5% to 1.8%.

This chain connects TRBV4-3 to TRBJ1-3; no clear D. What was sequenced was peripheral blood. This receptor was obtained from a middle-aged woman with COVID-19, enrolled during active disease. The CDR3 region has the DNA TGCGCCAGCAGCCAGAGGGAAACCGCTGGAAACACCATATATTTT. It is translated as CASSQRETAGNTIYF.